A single TCR beta chain is shown here with its context. Its antigen remains unknown. This sample is drawn from a study of STAT3 mutations in large granular lymphocyte leukemia. About the study: Among longitudinally sequenced T-LGLL patients, roughly half had canonical activating STAT3 mutations detected. Broader study findings: Every T-LGLL patient had at least one immunodominant TCRbeta clonotype. Treatment regimens differed across patients between samplings.

With 1 base clipped from V and 5 bases from J, the junction kept 6 bases outside the gene matches. The CDR3 totals 16 residues. CDR1 is MNHNS and CDR2 is SASEGT in the germline V gene. Data came from immunoSEQ multiplex PCR; TCRdb stores just in-frame clones and leaves some out. The sample carries 30,000 to 45,000 clones, roughly 90% recorded once. Sequencing was performed on PBMCs. The TCR sequence derives from a human donor with T large granular lymphocyte leukemia. Some clones in this sample may be carry-over from other donors' samples. The rearrangement links TRBV6-1 to TRBJ1-5; 9 nucleotides match TRBD1. Here the CDR3 DNA reads TGTGCCAGCAGTGAAGACGGGACAGGGCCCCATCAGCCCCAGCATTTT. It codes for CASSEDGTGPHQPQHF.